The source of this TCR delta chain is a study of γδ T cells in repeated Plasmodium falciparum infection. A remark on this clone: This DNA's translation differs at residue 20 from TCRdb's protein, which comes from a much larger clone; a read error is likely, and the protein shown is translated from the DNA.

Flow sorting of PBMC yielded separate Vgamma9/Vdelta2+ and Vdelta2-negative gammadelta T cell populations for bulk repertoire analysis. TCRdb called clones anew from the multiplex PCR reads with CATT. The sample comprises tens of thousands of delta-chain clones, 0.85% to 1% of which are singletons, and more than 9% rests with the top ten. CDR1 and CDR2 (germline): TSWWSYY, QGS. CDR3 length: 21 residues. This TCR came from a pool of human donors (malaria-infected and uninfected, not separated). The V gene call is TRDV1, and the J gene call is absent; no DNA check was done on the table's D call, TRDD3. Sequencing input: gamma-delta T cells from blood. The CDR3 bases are TGTGCTCTTGGGGAAAAAAATGGCCTACGGTCTGGGGGTGCGGGCACCGATAAACTCACCTTT. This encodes CALGEKNGLRSGGAGTDKLTF.